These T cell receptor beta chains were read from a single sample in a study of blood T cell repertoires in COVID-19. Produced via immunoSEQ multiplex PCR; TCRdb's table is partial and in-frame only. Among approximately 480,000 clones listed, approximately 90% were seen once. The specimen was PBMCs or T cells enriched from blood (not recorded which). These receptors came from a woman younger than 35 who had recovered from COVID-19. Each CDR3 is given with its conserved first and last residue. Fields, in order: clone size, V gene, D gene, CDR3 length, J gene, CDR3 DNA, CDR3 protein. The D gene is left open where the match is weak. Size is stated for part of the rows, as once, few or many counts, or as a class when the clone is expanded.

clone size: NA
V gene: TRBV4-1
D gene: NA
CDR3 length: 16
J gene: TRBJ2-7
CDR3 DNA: TGCGCCAGCAGCCAATTTAAAGGACAGTGGGGTTACGAGCAGTACTTC
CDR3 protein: CASSQFKGQWGYEQYF

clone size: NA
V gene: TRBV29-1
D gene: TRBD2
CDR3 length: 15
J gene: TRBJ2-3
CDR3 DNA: TGCAGCGTTGACGGCGGGGGGGAGGGCACAGATACGCAGTATTTT
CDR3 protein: CSVDGGGEGTDTQYF

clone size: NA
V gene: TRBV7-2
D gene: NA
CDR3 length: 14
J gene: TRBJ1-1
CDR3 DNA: TGTGCCAGCAGTCTAGATCCGGAGGTCGCTGAAGCTTTCTTT
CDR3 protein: CASSLDPEVAEAFF

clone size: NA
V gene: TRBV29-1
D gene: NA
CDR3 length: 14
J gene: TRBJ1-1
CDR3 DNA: TGCAGCGTCGGGAGGGGACCCCTGAACACTGAAGCTTTCTTT
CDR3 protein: CSVGRGPLNTEAFF

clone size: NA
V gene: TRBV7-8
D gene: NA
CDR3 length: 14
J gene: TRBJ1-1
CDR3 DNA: TGTGCCAGCAGCTTGTACATTCTCCCATCTGAAGCTTTCTTT
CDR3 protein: CASSLYILPSEAFF

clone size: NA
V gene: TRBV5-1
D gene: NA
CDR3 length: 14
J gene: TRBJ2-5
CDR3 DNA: TGCGCCAGCAGCTTGGAAGGCAGGGAGGACCCCCAGTACTTC
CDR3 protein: CASSLEGREDPQYF

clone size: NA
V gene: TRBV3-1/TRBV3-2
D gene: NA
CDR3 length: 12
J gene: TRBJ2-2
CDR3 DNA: TGTGCCAGCTCGGCAGGGACCGGGGAGCTGTTTTTT
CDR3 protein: CASSAGTGELFF

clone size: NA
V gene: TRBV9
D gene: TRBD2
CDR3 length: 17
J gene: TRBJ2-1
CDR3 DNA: TGTGCCAGCAGCTTCCGCGGCGGGGGGGAGCTTGACAATGAGCAGTTCTTC
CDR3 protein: CASSFRGGGELDNEQFF

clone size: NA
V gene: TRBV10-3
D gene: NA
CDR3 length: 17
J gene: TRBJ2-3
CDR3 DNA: TGTGCCATCAGTGAGTCCCACCCGGCTAGCACCACAGATACGCAGTATTTT
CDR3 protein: CAISESHPASTTDTQYF

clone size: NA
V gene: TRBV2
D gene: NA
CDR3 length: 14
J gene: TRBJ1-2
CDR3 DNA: TGTGCCAGCAGTAAAGAGACAGGTGGGGATGGCTACACCTTC
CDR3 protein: CASSKETGGDGYTF

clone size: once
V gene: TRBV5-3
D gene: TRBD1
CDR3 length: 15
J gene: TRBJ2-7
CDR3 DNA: TGTGCCAGAAGCTTGGAGGGGACAGGGGGCGACGAGCAGTACTTC
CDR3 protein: CARSLEGTGGDEQYF

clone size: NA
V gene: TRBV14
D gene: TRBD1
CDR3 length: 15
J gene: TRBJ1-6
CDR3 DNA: TGTGCCAGCAGCCAAACGACAGGGGATAGGACACCCCTCCACTTT
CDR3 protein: CASSQTTGDRTPLHF

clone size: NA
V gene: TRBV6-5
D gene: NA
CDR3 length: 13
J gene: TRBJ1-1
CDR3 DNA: TGTGCCAGCAGCTTCAGGGCAGGGACTGGAGCTTTCTTT
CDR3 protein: CASSFRAGTGAFF

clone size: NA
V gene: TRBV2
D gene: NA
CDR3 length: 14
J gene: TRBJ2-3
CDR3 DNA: TGTGCCAGCAGTGAAGGGCTCAACCCAGATACGCAGTATTTT
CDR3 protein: CASSEGLNPDTQYF

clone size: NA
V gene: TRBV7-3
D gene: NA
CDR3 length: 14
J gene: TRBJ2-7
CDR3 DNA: TGTGCCAGTGCTCCGGGATCGAACTCCTACGAGCAGTACTTC
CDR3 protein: CASAPGSNSYEQYF

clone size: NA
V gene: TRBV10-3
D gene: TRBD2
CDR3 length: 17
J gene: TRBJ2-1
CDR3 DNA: TGTGCCATCAGTGTGGAGGCCGGCGGGGGGGCTCTCAGGGAGCAGTTCTTC
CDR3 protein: CAISVEAGGGALREQFF

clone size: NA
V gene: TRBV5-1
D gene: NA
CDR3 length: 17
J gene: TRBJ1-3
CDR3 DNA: TGCGCCAGCAGCTTGCGGGGGACCGGAGTGTCAGGAAACACCATATATTTT
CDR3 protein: CASSLRGTGVSGNTIYF

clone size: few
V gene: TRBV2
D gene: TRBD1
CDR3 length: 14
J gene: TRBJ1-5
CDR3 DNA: TGTGCCAGCAGTGGGACAGGGGGCGCACAGCCCCAGCATTTT
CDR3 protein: CASSGTGGAQPQHF

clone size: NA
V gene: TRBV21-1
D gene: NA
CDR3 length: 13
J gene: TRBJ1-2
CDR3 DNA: TGTGCCAGCAGCAACGTCCCCTGGGCAGACTACACCTTC
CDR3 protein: CASSNVPWADYTF

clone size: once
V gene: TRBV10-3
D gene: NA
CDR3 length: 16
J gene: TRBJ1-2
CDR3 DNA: TGTGCCATCAGTGAGGAGGGGGGGGCAGGCCTCTATGGCTACACCTTC
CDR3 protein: CAISEEGGAGLYGYTF

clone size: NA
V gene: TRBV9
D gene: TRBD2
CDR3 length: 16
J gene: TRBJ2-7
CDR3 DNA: TGTGCCAGCAGCAGAGGACTAGCGGGGGACCCCTACGAGCAGTACTTC
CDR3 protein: CASSRGLAGDPYEQYF

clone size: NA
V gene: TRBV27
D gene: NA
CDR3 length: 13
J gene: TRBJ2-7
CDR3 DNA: TGTGCCAGCAGTTTCGACGGGTACTACGAGCAGTACTTC
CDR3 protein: CASSFDGYYEQYF

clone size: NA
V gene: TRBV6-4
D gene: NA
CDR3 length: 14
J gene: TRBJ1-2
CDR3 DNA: TGTGCCAGCAGTGACAGCGGGACCCCTCTTGGCTACACCTTC
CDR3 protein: CASSDSGTPLGYTF

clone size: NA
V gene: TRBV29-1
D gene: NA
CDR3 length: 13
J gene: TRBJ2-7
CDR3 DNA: TGCAGCGTCCCCTCCGGCAGGGCCTACGAGCAGTACTTC
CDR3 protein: CSVPSGRAYEQYF

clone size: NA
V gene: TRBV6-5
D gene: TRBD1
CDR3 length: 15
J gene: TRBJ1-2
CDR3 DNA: TGTGCCACTCTCCGTGCGGGACAGTCACACTATGGCTACACCTTC
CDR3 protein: CATLRAGQSHYGYTF

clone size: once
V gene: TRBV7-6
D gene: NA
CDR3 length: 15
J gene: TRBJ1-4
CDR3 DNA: TGTGCCAGCAGCTTAGTGTTCGGGGGGGATGAAAAACTGTTTTTT
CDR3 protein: CASSLVFGGDEKLFF

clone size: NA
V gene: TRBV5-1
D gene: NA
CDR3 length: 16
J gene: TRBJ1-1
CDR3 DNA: TGCGCCAGCAGCTTAGTAAACCGGGACTCCGGCGGTGAAGCTTTCTTT
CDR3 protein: CASSLVNRDSGGEAFF

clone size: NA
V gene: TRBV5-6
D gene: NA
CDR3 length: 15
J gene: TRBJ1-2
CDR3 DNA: TGTGCCAGCAGCTTGTACTGGGAGAGACTCGCGAGGAGGACCTTC
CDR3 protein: CASSLYWERLARRTF

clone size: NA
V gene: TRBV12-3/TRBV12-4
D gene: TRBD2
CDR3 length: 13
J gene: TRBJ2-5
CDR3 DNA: TGTGCCAGCAGGACCGGGACTATGGAGACCCAGTACTTC
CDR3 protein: CASRTGTMETQYF

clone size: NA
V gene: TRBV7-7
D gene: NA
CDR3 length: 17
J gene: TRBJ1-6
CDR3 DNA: TGTGCTAGCAGCTTAAAATATGGAGGGGAAGATAATTCACCCCTCCACTTT
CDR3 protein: CASSLKYGGEDNSPLHF

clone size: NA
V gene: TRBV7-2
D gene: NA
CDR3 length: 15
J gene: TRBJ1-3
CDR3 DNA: TGTGCCAGCAGCCCGGGGGGGGCTGCCGGAAACACCATATATTTT
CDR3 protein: CASSPGGAAGNTIYF

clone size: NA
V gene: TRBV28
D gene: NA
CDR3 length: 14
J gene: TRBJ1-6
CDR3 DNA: TGTGCCAGCAGACCCAACAATGTGGATTCACCCCTCCACTTT
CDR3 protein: CASRPNNVDSPLHF

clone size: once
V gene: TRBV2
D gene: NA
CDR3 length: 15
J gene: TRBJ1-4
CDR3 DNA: TGTGCCAGCAGTGACAGGGGCAGAAGTGGTGAAAAACTGTTTTTT
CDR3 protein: CASSDRGRSGEKLFF

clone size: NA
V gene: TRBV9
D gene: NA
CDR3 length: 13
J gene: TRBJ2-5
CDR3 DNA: TGTGCCAGCAGCCGGCGAGACGGGGAGACCCAGTACTTC
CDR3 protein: CASSRRDGETQYF

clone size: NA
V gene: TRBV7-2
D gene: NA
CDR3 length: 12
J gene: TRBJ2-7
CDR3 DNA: TGTGCCAGCAGCTCCCCCCTCTACGAGCAGTACTTC
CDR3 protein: CASSSPLYEQYF

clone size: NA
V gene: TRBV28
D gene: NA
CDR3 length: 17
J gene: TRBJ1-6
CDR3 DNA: TGTGCCAGCAGTTTGGGAAGGGATGCGGGCCTCCCATCACCCCTCCACTTT
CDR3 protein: CASSLGRDAGLPSPLHF

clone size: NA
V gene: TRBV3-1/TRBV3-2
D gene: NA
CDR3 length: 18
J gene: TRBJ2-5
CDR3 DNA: TGTGCCAGCAGCCAAGATAGGGATCTAGGACAGTACCAAGAGACCCAGTACTTC
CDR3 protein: CASSQDRDLGQYQETQYF

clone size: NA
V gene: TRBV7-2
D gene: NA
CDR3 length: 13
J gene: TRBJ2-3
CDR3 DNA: TGTGCCAGCAGCTTCCGGATTGAGGGTACGCAGTATTTT
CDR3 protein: CASSFRIEGTQYF

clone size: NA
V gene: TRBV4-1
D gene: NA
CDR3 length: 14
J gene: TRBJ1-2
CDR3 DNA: TGCGCCAGCAGCCAAGCTGACGGGTCCTATGGCTACACCTTC
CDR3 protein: CASSQADGSYGYTF

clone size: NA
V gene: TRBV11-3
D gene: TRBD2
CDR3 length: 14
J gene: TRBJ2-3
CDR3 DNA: TGTGCCAGCAGCTTGGCGGGGGAAGGGGATACGCAGTATTTT
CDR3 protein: CASSLAGEGDTQYF

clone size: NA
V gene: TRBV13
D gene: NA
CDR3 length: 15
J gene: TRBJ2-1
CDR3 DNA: TGTGCCAGCAGTTCCTCCGGGAGAGGGAACAATGAGCAGTTCTTC
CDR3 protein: CASSSSGRGNNEQFF

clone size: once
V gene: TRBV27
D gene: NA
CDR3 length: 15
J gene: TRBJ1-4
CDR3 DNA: TGTGCCAGCAGTTCCCTGGGGGCGGTCCTCGGAAAACTGTTTTTT
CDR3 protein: CASSSLGAVLGKLFF

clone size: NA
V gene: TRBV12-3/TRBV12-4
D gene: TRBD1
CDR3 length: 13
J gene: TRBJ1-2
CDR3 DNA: TGTGCCAGCAGTACAGGGGCCCTCTATGGCTACACCTTC
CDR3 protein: CASSTGALYGYTF

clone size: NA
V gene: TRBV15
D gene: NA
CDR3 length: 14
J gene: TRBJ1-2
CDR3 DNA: TGTGCCACCAGCAGAGATTCGGGGACACAAGGCTACACCTTC
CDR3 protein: CATSRDSGTQGYTF

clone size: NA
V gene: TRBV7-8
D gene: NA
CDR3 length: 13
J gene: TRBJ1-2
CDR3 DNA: TGTGCCAGCAGCACACGTTCTAGCTATGGCTACACCTTC
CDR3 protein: CASSTRSSYGYTF

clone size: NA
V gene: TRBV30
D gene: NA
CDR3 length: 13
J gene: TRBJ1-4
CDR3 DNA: TGTGCCTGGAGCCTGTCCCCTAATGAAAAACTGTTTTTT
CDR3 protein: CAWSLSPNEKLFF

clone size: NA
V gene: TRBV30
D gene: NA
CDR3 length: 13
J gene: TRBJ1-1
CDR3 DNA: TGTGCCTGGAGTGTTCGGAGGGATACTGAAGCTTTCTTT
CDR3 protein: CAWSVRRDTEAFF

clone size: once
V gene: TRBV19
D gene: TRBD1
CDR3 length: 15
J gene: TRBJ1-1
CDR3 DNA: TGTGCCAGTAGTCTTTCAGGGGGCGAGAGCAATGAAGCTTTCTTT
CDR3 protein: CASSLSGGESNEAFF

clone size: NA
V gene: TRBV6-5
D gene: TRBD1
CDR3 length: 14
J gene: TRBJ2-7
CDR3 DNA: TGTGCCAGCAGTCTGGGACAGGGTTCGATCGAGCAGTACTTC
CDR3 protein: CASSLGQGSIEQYF

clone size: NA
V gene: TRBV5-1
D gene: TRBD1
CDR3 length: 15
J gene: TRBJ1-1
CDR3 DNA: TGCGCCAGCAGCTTGTGGACGGGACAGGGAAATGAAGCTTTCTTT
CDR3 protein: CASSLWTGQGNEAFF

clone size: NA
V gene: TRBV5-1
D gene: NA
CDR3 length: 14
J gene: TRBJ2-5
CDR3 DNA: TGCGCCAGCAGCTTGGGTGGGGCGTCGGAGACCCAGTACTTC
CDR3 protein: CASSLGGASETQYF

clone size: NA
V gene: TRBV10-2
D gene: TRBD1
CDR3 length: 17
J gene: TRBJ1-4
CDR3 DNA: TGCGCCAGAGAGGACAGGCCGATTCGTGCAACTAATGAAAAACTGTTTTTT
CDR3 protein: CAREDRPIRATNEKLFF

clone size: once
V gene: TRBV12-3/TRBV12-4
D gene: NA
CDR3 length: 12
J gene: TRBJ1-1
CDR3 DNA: TGTGCCAGCACCGGTGGGAGTTCTGAAGCTTTCTTT
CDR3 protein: CASTGGSSEAFF

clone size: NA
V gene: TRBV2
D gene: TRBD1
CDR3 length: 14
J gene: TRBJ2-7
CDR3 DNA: TGTGCCAGCAGTGGGAGGACAGGGGAGTCCGAGCAGTACTTC
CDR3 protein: CASSGRTGESEQYF

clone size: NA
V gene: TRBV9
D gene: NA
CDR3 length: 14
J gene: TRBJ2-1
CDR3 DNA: TGTGCCAGCACCCCCCTCTACGCGGCCGGGGAGCAGTTCTTC
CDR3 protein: CASTPLYAAGEQFF

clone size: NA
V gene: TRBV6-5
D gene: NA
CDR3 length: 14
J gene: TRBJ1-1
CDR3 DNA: TGTGCCAGCAGTTACTCGTATATGAACACTGAAGCTTTCTTT
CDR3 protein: CASSYSYMNTEAFF

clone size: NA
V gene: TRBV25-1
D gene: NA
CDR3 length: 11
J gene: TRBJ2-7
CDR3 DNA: TGTGCCAGCAGTGCCCTTAGCGAGCAGTACTTC
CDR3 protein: CASSALSEQYF

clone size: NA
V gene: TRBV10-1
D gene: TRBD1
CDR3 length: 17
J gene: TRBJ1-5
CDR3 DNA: TGCGCCACGGAAGTTTTGGGGCGACAGGGAGTTAGTCAGCCCCAGCATTTT
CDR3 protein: CATEVLGRQGVSQPQHF

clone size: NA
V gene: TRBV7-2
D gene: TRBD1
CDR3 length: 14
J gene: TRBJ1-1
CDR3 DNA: TGTGCCAGCAGCACTGGACAGGCGAACACTGAAGCTTTCTTT
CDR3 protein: CASSTGQANTEAFF

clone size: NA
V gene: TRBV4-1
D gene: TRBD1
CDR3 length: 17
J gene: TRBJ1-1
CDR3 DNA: TGCGCCAGCAGCCACAGACCTACCGGGACAGTAAACACTGAAGCTTTCTTT
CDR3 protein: CASSHRPTGTVNTEAFF